This is a list of T cell receptor beta chains from one sample in a study of blood T cells in healthy people across ages. MiXCR, applied by TCRdb to the 5' RACE reads, yields one record per CDR3 protein. The sample consists of 650,000 to 950,000 distinct CDR3 sequences, roughly 44% of them appearing once. The sequenced sample was blood. These receptors were collected from a man in his sixties in good health. The CDR3 runs from the conserved cysteine through the conserved F or W. A D gene is named only where the DNA matches it firmly. Rows give clone size only sometimes, using once, few, many, or a class for an expanded clone.

TRBV20-1	-	-	TRBJ1-5	CSATGDGNQPQHF	TGCAGTGCTACAGGGGACGGCAATCAGCCCCAGCATTTT
TRBV3-1	TRBD2	few	TRBJ2-1	CASSQDLLAGAGGGNEQFF	TGTGCCAGCAGCCAAGATCTACTAGCGGGGGCCGGAGGGGGGAATGAGCAGTTCTTC
TRBV3-1	-	-	TRBJ2-6	CASSPCSGSGANVLTF	TGTGCCAGCAGCCCATGTTCCGGGTCTGGGGCCAACGTCCTGACTTTC
TRBV14	-	-	TRBJ2-3	CASSPTDRLTDTQYF	TGTGCCAGCAGCCCTACCGACAGACTCACAGATACGCAGTATTTT
TRBV5-1	-	-	TRBJ2-3	CASSLTSASDTQYF	TGCGCCAGCAGCCTGACTAGTGCGTCCGATACGCAGTATTTT
TRBV6-5	-	-	TRBJ2-6	CASSYYSSSGANVLTF	TGTGCCAGCAGTTACTACTCCAGCTCTGGGGCCAACGTCCTGACTTTC
TRBV7-2	-	-	TRBJ2-5	CASSSPPRAETQYF	TGTGCCAGCAGCTCCCCCCCCAGGGCTGAGACCCAGTACTTC
TRBV4-1	-	-	TRBJ2-3	CASSQAGGGTGTQYF	TGCGCCAGCAGCCAAGCAGGGGGAGGGACAGGTACGCAGTATTTT
TRBV20-1	-	-	TRBJ2-4	CSASRKNIQYF	TGCAGTGCTAGTAGGAAAAACATTCAGTACTTC
TRBV5-4	-	few	TRBJ2-5	CASSLIYTGQETQYF	TGTGCCAGCAGCTTGATTTATACGGGCCAAGAGACCCAGTACTTC
TRBV20-1	-	few	TRBJ1-6	CSASPAGTSDSPLHF	TGCAGTGCTTCTCCGGCCGGGACCAGCGATTCACCCCTCCACTTT
TRBV30	TRBD1	-	TRBJ1-2	CAWSSGGGGSYTF	TGTGCCTGGAGCTCAGGAGGGGGCGGGAGCTACACCTTC
TRBV6-1	TRBD1	-	TRBJ1-5	CASNTGSGGQPGTRPQHF	TGTGCCAGCAACACAGGGTCAGGGGGGCAGCCTGGGACTCGGCCCCAGCATTTT
TRBV5-1	TRBD1	few	TRBJ1-1	CASSSRDREPTEAFF	TGCGCCAGCAGCTCCCGGGACAGGGAACCCACTGAAGCTTTCTTT
TRBV9	TRBD2	-	TRBJ2-3	CASSVDPGGSDTQYF	TGTGCCAGCAGCGTAGACCCGGGGGGTTCAGATACGCAGTATTTT
TRBV7-2	-	-	TRBJ1-6	CASSLAETYSSPLHF	TGTGCCAGCAGCTTAGCGGAGACCTATTCTTCACCCCTCCACTTT
TRBV10-3	TRBD2	few	TRBJ2-1	CAISTSGGTHEQFF	TGTGCCATCTCGACTAGCGGGGGTACCCATGAGCAGTTCTTC
TRBV14	TRBD2	-	TRBJ2-1	CASTPVAGGPFNEQFF	TGTGCCAGCACTCCCGTAGCGGGGGGGCCTTTTAATGAGCAGTTCTTC
TRBV6-1	-	-	TRBJ2-5	CASSGRQQETQYF	TGTGCCAGCAGTGGAAGACAGCAAGAGACCCAGTACTTC
TRBV29-1	-	-	TRBJ2-3	CSVDKELSTDTQYF	TGCAGCGTTGACAAGGAACTTAGCACAGATACGCAGTATTTT
TRBV12-3/TRBV12-4	-	few	TRBJ2-4	CASSLPVAKNIQYF	TGTGCCAGCAGTTTACCGGTAGCCAAAAACATTCAGTACTTC
TRBV4-1	TRBD2	few	TRBJ2-1	CASSQDPLAGPEQFF	TGCGCCAGCAGCCAAGATCCCTTAGCGGGGCCTGAGCAGTTCTTC
TRBV20-1	TRBD1	-	TRBJ2-3	CSARNPGQGTDTQYF	TGCAGTGCTAGAAACCCGGGACAGGGCACAGATACGCAGTATTTT
TRBV9	TRBD2	-	TRBJ2-7	CASSVTAGGEYEQHF	TGTGCCAGCAGCGTAACAGCGGGGGGGGAATACGAGCAGCACTTC
TRBV7-2	-	many	TRBJ2-7	CASTPGREQYF	TGTGCCAGCACCCCAGGGAGGGAGCAGTACTTC
TRBV4-1	TRBD1	-	TRBJ1-2	CASSQGSGQGASSNYGYTF	TGCGCCAGCAGCCAAGGGTCGGGACAGGGGGCGTCCTCGAACTATGGCTACACCTTC
TRBV3-1	-	few	TRBJ2-1	CASSGIYNEQFF	TGTGCCAGCAGCGGGATCTACAATGAGCAGTTCTTC
TRBV7-2	-	-	TRBJ2-1	CASSFQPWGNEQFF	TGTGCCAGCAGCTTTCAACCTTGGGGCAATGAGCAGTTCTTC
TRBV9	TRBD2	few	TRBJ2-1	CASSVGDYEQFF	TGTGCCAGCAGCGTAGGGGACTACGAGCAGTTCTTC
TRBV21-1	-	-	TRBJ2-7	CASSKGQSFPYEQYF	TGTGCCAGCAGCAAGGGACAGAGTTTTCCATACGAGCAGTACTTC
TRBV5-1	TRBD2	few	TRBJ2-7	CASSRETSVAFHEQYF	TGCGCCAGCAGCAGGGAGACTAGCGTCGCTTTTCACGAGCAGTACTTC
TRBV10-3	-	-	TRBJ2-7	CAIQNGLFSYEQYF	TGTGCCATCCAGAATGGACTATTCTCCTACGAGCAGTACTTC
TRBV6-2/TRBV6-3	-	-	TRBJ1-5	CASSGQIGQPQHF	TGTGCCAGCAGTGGCCAAATAGGGCAGCCCCAGCATTTT
TRBV3-1	-	-	TRBJ1-6	CASTGQPASPLHF	TGTGCCAGCACAGGACAGCCGGCGTCACCCCTCCACTTT
TRBV7-6	-	-	TRBJ2-1	CASSLAPGRDEQFF	TGTGCCAGCAGCTTAGCGCCAGGTCGCGATGAGCAGTTCTTC
TRBV20-1	TRBD1	-	TRBJ2-1	CSASSRQGRYNEQFF	TGCAGTGCTAGTTCTCGACAGGGGAGATACAATGAGCAGTTCTTC
TRBV7-2	-	few	TRBJ2-1	CASSLVGTRDNEQFF	TGTGCCAGCAGCTTAGTTGGTACTAGAGACAATGAGCAGTTCTTC
TRBV7-9	TRBD1	-	TRBJ2-7	CASSSQDRGLYEQYF	TGTGCCAGCAGTTCTCAGGACAGGGGGCTCTACGAGCAGTACTTC
TRBV15	-	few	TRBJ2-1	CATSRAKLMVSYNEQFF	TGTGCCACCAGCAGGGCCAAACTTATGGTCTCCTACAATGAGCAGTTCTTC
TRBV7-2	TRBD1	-	TRBJ2-7	CASSRTGTGIYEQYF	TGTGCCAGCAGCCGAACCGGGACAGGAATTTACGAGCAGTACTTC
TRBV7-9	-	-	TRBJ2-7	CASSPTSIEQYF	TGTGCCAGCAGCCCAACCAGTATCGAGCAGTACTTC
TRBV9	-	-	TRBJ2-3	CASSVEGGTSPTQYF	TGTGCCAGCAGCGTAGAAGGGGGCACTAGCCCTACGCAGTATTTT
TRBV7-2	-	-	TRBJ1-1	CASSLEGSQNTEAFF	TGTGCCAGCAGCTTAGAGGGGAGCCAGAACACTGAAGCTTTCTTT
TRBV30	-	-	TRBJ1-6	CAWSVNNNSPLHF	TGTGCCTGGAGTGTCAATAATAATTCACCCCTCCACTTT
TRBV6-6	TRBD1	-	TRBJ1-5	CASSYWDSREQPQHF	TGTGCCAGCAGTTATTGGGACAGCCGGGAACAGCCCCAGCATTTT
TRBV4-3	-	-	TRBJ2-1	CASSQDQSPLIHEQFF	TGCGCCAGCAGCCAAGACCAATCCCCGCTTATACATGAGCAGTTCTTC
TRBV5-6	TRBD1	-	TRBJ1-2	CASSLGTGRGYGYTF	TGTGCCAGCAGCTTGGGGACAGGCCGGGGGTATGGCTACACCTTC
TRBV27	-	many	TRBJ2-5	CASSTGIQETQYF	TGTGCCAGCAGCACAGGGATTCAAGAGACCCAGTACTTC
TRBV29-1	-	-	TRBJ2-3	CSVRLGTFADTQYF	TGCAGCGTCCGCCTAGGGACTTTCGCAGATACGCAGTATTTT
TRBV7-2	TRBD1	-	TRBJ2-1	CASSFPGTGANEQFF	TGTGCCAGCAGCTTCCCCGGGACAGGGGCCAATGAGCAGTTCTTC
TRBV3-1	-	few	TRBJ2-7	CASSQIKTGEQYF	TGTGCCAGCAGCCAAATAAAGACCGGCGAGCAGTACTTC
TRBV4-1	-	few	TRBJ2-1	CASSQGYSYNEQFF	TGCGCCAGCAGCCAAGGGTACTCATACAATGAGCAGTTCTTC